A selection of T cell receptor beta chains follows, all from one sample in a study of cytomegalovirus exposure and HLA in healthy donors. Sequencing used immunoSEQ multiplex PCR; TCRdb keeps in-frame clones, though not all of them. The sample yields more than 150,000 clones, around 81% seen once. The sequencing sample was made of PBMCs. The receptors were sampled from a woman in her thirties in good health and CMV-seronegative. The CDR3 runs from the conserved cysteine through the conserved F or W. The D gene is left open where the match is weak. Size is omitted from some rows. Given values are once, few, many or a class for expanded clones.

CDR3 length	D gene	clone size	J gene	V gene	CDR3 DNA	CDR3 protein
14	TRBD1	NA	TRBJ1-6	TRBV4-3	TGCGCCAGCAGCCCCCGGGACAGTAATTCACCCCTCCACTTT	CASSPRDSNSPLHF
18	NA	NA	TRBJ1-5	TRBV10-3	TGTGCCATCAGTGTGGACAGTCCACATCCGACAAGCAATCAGCCCCAGCATTTT	CAISVDSPHPTSNQPQHF
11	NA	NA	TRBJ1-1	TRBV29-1	TGCAGCGGGACAGTGGCGTCTGAAGCTTTCTTT	CSGTVASEAFF
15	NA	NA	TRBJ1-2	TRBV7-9	TGTTCCAGCAGCCCATCACAATCAGTTCTGCTCAGCTACACCTTC	CSSSPSQSVLLSYTF
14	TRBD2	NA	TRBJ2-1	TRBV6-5	TGTGCCAGCAGAATGGCGGGGGGCCCAAATGAGCAGTTCTTC	CASRMAGGPNEQFF
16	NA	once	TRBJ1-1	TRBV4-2	TGTGCCAGCAGCCCACTCGGGGGACGTCTGAACACTGAAGCTTTCTTT	CASSPLGGRLNTEAFF
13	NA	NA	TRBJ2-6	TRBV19	TGTGCCAGTATTGGGTCTGGGGCCAACGGCCTGACTTTC	CASIGSGANGLTF
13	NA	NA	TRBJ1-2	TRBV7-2	TGTGCCAGCAGCCCCGACAGTTACTATGGCTACACCTTC	CASSPDSYYGYTF
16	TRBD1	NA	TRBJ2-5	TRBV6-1	TGTGCCAGCAGTGAATTTGGGGGACAGGGCGGAGAGACCCAGTACTTC	CASSEFGGQGGETQYF
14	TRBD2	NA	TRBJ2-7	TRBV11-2	TGTGCCAGCAGCTGGGGGGGGAACGCATACGAGCAGTACTTC	CASSWGGNAYEQYF
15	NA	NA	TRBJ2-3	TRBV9	TGTGCCAGCAGCGTAGGTGGAGACTGGACAGATACGCAGTATTTT	CASSVGGDWTDTQYF
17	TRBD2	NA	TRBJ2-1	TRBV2	TGTGCCAGCAGGCCGGGGACTAGCGGGGGGGTAATGGGTGAGCAGTTCTTC	CASRPGTSGGVMGEQFF
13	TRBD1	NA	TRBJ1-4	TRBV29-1	TGCAGCGTTGTAGGACAGGTCGGCGAAAAACTGTTTTTT	CSVVGQVGEKLFF
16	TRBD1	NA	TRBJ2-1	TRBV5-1	TGCGCCAGCAGAAAAACAGGGGGTTGGTCCTACAATGAGCAGTTCTTC	CASRKTGGWSYNEQFF
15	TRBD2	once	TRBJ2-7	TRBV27	TGTGCCAGCAGTTTAATAGCGGGAGAAGCCTACGAGCAGCACTTC	CASSLIAGEAYEQHF
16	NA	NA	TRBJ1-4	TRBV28	TGTGCCAGCACCATCGACAGCTCTGCAACTAATGAAAAACTGTTTTTT	CASTIDSSATNEKLFF
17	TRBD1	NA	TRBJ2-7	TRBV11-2	TGTGCCAGCAGCCCGATGAGGGGCAGGGGGAGCTCCTACGAGCAGTACTTC	CASSPMRGRGSSYEQYF
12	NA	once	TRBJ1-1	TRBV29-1	TGCAGCGCCTCGGGGGGCGGGGCTGAAGCTTTCTTT	CSASGGGAEAFF
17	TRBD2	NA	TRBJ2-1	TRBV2	TGTGCCAGCAGTGACTCCCTAGCGGGGGGCCTGGGCAATGAGCAGTTCTTC	CASSDSLAGGLGNEQFF
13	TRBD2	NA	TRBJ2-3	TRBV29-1	TGCAGCGTTGAAGGCGGGAGTACAGATACGCAGTATTTT	CSVEGGSTDTQYF
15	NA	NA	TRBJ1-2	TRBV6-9	TGTGCCAGCAGTTATTCGGCGGGGGTAAGGAATGGCTACACCTTC	CASSYSAGVRNGYTF
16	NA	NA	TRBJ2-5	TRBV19	TGTGCCAGTAGTATCTGTTTATGGGCAGGGGAAGAGACCCAGTACTTC	CASSICLWAGEETQYF
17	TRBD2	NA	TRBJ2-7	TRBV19	TGTGCCAGTAGTATTAATGGGGGGGGAGACCGTTCCTTGGAGCAGTACTTC	CASSINGGGDRSLEQYF
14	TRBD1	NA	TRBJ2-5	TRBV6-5	TGTGCCAGCAGGGAAGGGACAGGGCGGGAGACCCAGTACTTC	CASREGTGRETQYF
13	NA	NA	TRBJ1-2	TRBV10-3	TGTGCCATCAGCCCACAGGACAACTATGGCTACACCTTC	CAISPQDNYGYTF
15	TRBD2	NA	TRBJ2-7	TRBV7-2	TGTGCCAGCAGCGCCGTTGGAACTAGCGACTACGAGCAGTACTTC	CASSAVGTSDYEQYF
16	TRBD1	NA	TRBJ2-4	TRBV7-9	TGTGCCAGCAGCGCCACCGAGACAGGGGGCAAAAACATTCAGTACTTC	CASSATETGGKNIQYF
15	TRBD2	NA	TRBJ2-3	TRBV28	TGTGCCAGCAGTCCGGGGGGACGGGGCACAGATACGCAGTATTTT	CASSPGGRGTDTQYF
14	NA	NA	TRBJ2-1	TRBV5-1	TGCGCCAGCAGCCTCTGGGGGGACGGCAATGAGCAGTTCTTC	CASSLWGDGNEQFF
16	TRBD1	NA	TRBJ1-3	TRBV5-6	TGTGCCAGCAGCTTGGAGCACAGGGGCGGTGGAAACACCATATATTTT	CASSLEHRGGGNTIYF
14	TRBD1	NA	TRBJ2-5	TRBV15	TGTGCCACCAGCAGTGGACAGGAAGAAGAGACCCAGTACTTC	CATSSGQEEETQYF
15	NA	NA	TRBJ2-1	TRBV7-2	TGTGCCAGCAGCCCAGGGTCACAGTCCTACAATGAGCAGTTCTTC	CASSPGSQSYNEQFF
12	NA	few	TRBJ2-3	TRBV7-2	TGTGCCAGCAGCGTAGCAGAGAGGACTAAGTATTTT	CASSVAERTKYF
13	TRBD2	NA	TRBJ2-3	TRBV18	TGTGCCAGCTCGCCGACTAGCTCAGATACGCAGTATTTT	CASSPTSSDTQYF
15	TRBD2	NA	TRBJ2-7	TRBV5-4	TGTGCCAGCAGCTTCTTGGCGGGAGGACCCCACGAGCAGTACTTC	CASSFLAGGPHEQYF
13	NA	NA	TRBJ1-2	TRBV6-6	TGTGCCAGCAGACCCGACAATAACTATGGCTACACCTTC	CASRPDNNYGYTF
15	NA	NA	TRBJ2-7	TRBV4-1	TGCGCCAGCAGCCATCCCCCAGAGAGGGTCTACGAGCAGTACTTC	CASSHPPERVYEQYF
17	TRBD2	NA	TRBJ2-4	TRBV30	TGTGCCTGGAGTGCGGGACTAGCGTTAAAAGCGAAAAACATTCAGTACTTC	CAWSAGLALKAKNIQYF
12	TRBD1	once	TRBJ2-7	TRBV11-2	TGTGCCAGCGGGACAGGGGGCCACGAGCAGTACTTC	CASGTGGHEQYF
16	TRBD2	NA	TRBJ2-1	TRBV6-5	TGTGCCAGCAGTTACTCTGGCGGGAGGGCCGGATTTGAGCAGTTCTTC	CASSYSGGRAGFEQFF
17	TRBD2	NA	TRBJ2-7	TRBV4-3	TGCGCCAGCAGCCAAGATATGCTAGCGGGGGACTACTACGAGCAGTACTTC	CASSQDMLAGDYYEQYF
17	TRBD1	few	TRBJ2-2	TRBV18	TGTGCCAGCTCACGCCGCCGAGGGGGCATCGTATCCGGGGAGCTGTTTTTT	CASSRRRGGIVSGELFF
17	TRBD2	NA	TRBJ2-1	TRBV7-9	TGTGCCAGCAGCTTCCCCCTAGCGGGGGGGCCCAACAATGAGCAGTTCTTC	CASSFPLAGGPNNEQFF
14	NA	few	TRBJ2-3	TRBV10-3	TGTGCCATCAGTGGGAACTATAACACAGATACGCAGTATTTT	CAISGNYNTDTQYF
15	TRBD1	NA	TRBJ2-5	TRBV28	TGTGCCAGCAGTTTCACAGGGGGAAGGCAAGAGACCCAGTACTTC	CASSFTGGRQETQYF
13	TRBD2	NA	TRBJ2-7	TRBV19	TGTGCCAGTAGTATAAGTCCGGGAGGCGAGCAGTACTTC	CASSISPGGEQYF
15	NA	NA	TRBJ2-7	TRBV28	TGTGCCAGCTTGAGACTAACCCGAGAGCCCTACGAGCAGTACTTC	CASLRLTREPYEQYF